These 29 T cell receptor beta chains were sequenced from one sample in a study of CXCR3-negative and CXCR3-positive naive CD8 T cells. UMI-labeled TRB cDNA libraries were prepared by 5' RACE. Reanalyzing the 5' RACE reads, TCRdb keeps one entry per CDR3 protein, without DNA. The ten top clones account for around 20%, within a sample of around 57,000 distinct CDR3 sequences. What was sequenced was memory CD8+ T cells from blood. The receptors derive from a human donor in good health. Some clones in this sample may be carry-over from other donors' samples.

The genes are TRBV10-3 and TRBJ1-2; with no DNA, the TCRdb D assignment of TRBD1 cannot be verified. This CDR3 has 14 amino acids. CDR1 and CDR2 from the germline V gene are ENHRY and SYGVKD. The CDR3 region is CAISDPGGNYGYTF.

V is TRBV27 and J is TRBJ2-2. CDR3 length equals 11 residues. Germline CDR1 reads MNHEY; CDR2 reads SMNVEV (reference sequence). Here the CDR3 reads CASSLFGELFF.

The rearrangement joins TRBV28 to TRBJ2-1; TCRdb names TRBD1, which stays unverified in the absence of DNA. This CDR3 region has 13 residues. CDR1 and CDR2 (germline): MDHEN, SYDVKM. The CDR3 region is CASIRTGYNEQFF.

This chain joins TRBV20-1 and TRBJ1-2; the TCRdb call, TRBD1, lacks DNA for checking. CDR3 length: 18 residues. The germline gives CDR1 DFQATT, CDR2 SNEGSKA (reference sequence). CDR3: CSARDLGPGQGFYYGYTF.

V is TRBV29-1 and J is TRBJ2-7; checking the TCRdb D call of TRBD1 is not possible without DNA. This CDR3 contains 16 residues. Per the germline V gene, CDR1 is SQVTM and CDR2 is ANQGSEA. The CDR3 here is CSVKGGGDATFYEQYF.

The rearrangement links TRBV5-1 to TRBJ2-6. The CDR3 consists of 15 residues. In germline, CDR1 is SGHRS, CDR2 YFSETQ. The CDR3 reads CASSAYISGANVLTF.

The CDR3 sequence is CASSQGLAGIGDTQYF. This chain joins TRBV19 and TRBJ2-3; TCRdb outputs TRBD2, but without DNA this stays unchecked. Germline V gene lookup returns CDR1 LNHDA and CDR2 SQIVND (reference sequence). The CDR3 is made up of 16 amino acids.

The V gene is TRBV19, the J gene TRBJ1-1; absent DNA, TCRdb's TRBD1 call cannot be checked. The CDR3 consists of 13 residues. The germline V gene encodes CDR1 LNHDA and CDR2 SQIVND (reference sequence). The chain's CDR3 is CASSTTGGTEAFF.

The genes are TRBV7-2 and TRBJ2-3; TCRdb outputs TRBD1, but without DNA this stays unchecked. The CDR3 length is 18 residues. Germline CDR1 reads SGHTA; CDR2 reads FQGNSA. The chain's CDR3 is CASSFDETGGVRGDTQYF. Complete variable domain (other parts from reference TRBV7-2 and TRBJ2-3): GAGVSQSPSNKVTEKGKDVELRCDPISGHTALYWYRQSLGQGLEFLIYFQGNSAPDKSGLPSDRFSAERTGGSVSTLTIQRTQQEDSAVYLCASSFDETGGVRGDTQYFGPGTRLTVL.

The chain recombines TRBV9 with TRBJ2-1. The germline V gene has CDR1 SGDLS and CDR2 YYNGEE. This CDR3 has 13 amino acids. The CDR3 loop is CASTSVLYNEQFF.

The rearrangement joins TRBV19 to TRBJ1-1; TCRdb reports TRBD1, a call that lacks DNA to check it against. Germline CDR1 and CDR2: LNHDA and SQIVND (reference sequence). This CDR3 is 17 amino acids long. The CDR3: CASSMDRDRGLNTEAFF.

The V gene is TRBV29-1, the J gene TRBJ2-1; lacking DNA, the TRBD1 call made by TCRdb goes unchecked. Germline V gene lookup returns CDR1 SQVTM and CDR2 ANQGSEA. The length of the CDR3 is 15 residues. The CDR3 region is CSVESPGAGQNEQFF.

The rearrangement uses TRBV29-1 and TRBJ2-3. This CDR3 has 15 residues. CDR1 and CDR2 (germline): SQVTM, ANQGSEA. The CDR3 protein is CSVATSRPSTDTQYF.

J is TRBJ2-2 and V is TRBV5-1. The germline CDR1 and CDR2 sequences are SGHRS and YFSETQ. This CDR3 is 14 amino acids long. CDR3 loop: CASITGFGAGELFF.

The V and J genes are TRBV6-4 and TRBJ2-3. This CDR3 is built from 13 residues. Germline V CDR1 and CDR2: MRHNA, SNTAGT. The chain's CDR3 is CASSPHSTDTQYF.

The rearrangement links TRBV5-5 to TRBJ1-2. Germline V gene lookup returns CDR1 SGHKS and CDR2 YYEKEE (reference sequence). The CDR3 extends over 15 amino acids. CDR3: CASSLGQGPNYGYTF.

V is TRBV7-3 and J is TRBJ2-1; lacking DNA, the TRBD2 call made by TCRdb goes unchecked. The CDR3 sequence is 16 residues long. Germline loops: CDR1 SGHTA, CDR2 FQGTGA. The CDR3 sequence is CASSSGGLGLHNEQFF. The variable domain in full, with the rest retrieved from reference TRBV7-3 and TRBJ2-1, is GAGVSQTPSNKVTEKGKYVELRCDPISGHTALYWYRQSLGQGPEFLIYFQGTGAADDSGLPNDRFFAVRPEGSVSTLKIQRTERGDSAVYLCASSSGGLGLHNEQFFGPGTRLTVL.

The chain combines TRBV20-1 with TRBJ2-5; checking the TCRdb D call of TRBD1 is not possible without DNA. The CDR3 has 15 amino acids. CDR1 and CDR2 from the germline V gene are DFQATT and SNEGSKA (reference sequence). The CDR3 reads CSARSADRDQETQYF.

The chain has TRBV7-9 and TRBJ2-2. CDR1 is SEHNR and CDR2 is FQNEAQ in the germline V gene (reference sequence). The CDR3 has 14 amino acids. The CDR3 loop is CASSLKLHTGELFF.

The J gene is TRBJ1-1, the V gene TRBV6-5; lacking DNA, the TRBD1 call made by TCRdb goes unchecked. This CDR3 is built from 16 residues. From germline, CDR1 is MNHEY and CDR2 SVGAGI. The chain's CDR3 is CASSRTGLSMNTEAFF.

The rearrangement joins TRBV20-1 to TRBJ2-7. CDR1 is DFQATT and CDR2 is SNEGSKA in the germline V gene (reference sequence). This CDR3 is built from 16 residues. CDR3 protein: CSARDLRGGSSYEQYF.

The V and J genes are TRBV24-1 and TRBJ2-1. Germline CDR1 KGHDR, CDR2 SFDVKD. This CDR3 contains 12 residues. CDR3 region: CATSDLAGEQFF.

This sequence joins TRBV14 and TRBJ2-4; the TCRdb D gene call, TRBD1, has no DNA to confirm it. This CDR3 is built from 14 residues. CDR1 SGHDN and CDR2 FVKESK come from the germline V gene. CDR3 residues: CASSPRQGENIQYF.

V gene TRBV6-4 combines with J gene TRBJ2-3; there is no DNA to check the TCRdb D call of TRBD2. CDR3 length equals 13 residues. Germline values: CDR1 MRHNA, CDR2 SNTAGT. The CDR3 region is CASSESEGDTQYF.

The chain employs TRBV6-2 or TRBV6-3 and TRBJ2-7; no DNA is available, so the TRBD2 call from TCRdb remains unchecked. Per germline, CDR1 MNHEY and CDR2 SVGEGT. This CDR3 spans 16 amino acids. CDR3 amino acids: CASNRIKRESSYEQYF.

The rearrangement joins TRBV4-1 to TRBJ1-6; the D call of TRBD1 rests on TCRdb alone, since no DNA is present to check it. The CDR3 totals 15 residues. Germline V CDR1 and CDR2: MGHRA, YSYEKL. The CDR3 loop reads CASSSNGQGGSPLHF.

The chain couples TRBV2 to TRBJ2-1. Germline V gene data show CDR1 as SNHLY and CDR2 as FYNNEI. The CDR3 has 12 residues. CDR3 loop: CASRDIYNEQFF.

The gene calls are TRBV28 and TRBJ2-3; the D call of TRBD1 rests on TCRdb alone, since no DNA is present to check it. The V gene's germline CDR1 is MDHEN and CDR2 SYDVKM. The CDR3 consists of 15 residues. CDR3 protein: CASSSTRTGENTQYF.

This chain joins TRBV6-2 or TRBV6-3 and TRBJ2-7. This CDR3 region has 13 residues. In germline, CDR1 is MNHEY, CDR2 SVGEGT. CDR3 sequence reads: CASRIAGVHEQYF.